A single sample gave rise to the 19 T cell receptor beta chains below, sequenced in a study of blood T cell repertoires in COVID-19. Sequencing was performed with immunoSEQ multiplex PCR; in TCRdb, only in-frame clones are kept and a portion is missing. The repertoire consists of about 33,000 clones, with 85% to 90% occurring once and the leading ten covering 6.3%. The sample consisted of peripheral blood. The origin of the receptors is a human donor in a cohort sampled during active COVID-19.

CDR3 in DNA: TGTGCCAGCAGCATCCAGGGGGCGGGGGAGACCCAGTACTTC. Protein product: CASSIQGAGETQYF. This sequence joins TRBV7-2 and TRBJ2-5, with 8 bases matching TRBD1. Per germline, CDR1 SGHTA and CDR2 FQGNSA. Losses at the gene ends were 5 bases for V and 5 bases for J; bases not matched to a gene: 7. CDR3 length: 14 amino acids.

CDR3 sequence: CASSQEETYEKLFF. Here the CDR3 DNA reads TGCGCCAGCAGCCAAGAGGAGACTTATGAAAAACTGTTTTTT. This chain uses TRBV4-1 with TRBJ1-4; D gene uncertain. V was pared by 0 bases and J by 6 bases, with 8 bases between. The CDR3 has 14 amino acids. Germline values: CDR1 MGHRA, CDR2 YSYEKL.

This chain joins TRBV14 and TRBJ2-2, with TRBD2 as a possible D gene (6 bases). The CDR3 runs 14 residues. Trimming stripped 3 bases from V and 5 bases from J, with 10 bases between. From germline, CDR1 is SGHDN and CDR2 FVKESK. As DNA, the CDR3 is TGTGCCAGCAGCCAGGGTCGGGGGACCGGGGAGCTGTTTTTT. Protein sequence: CASSQGRGTGELFF.

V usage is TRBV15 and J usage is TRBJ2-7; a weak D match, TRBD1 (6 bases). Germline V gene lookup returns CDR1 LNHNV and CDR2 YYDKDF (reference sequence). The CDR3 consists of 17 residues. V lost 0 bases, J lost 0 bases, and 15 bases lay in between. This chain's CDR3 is CATSRDPGGRSSYEQYF. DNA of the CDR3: TGTGCCACCAGCAGAGATCCTGGGGGCCGAAGCTCCTACGAGCAGTACTTC.

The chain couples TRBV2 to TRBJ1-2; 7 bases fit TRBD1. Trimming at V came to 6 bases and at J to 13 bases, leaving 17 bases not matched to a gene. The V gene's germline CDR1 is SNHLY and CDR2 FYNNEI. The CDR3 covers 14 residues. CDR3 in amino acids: CASSEKGASLLLTF. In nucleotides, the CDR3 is TGTGCCAGCAGCGAGAAGGGGGCTAGCCTCCTTCTCACCTTC.

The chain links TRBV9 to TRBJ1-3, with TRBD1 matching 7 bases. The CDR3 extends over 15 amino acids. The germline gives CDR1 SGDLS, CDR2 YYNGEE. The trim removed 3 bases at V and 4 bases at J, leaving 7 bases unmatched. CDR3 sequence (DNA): TGTGCCAGCAGCGGACAGGGTAGGTCGGGAAACACCATATATTTT. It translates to CASSGQGRSGNTIYF. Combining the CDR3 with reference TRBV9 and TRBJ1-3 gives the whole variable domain DSGVTQTPKHLITATGQRVTLRCSPRSGDLSVYWYQQSLDQGLQFLIQYYNGEERAKGNILERFSAQQFPDLHSELNLSSLELGDSALYFCASSGQGRSGNTIYFGEGSWLTVV.

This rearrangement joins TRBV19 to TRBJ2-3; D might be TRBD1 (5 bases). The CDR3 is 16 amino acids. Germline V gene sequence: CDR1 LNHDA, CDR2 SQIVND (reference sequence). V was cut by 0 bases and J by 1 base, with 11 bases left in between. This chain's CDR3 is CASSIDLGQGTDTQYF. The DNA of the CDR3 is TGTGCCAGTAGTATAGATCTAGGACAAGGCACAGATACGCAGTATTTT.

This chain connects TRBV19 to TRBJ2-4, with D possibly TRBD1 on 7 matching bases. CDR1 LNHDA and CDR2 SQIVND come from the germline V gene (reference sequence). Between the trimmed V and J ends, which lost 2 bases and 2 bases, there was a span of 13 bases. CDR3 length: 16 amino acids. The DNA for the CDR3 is TGTGCCAGTAGTATATGGGGGGACAGCCCCAAAAACATTCAGTACTTC. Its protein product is CASSIWGDSPKNIQYF.

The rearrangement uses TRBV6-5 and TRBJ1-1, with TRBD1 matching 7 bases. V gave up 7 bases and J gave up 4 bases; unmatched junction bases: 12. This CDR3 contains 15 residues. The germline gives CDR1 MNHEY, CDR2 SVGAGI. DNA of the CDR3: TGTGCCAGCATCGTATCAACAGGGGCAGGCACTGAAGCTTTCTTT. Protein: CASIVSTGAGTEAFF.

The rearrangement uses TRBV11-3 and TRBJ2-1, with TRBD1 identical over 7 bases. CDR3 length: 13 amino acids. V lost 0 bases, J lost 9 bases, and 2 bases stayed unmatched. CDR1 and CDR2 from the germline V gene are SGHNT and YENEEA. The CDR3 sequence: CASSLDRQGEQFF. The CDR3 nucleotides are TGTGCCAGCAGCTTAGATCGACAGGGTGAGCAGTTCTTC.

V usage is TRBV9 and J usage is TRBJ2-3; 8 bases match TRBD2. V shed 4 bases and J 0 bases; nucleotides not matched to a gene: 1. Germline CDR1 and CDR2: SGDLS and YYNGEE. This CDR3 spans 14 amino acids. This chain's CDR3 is CASSLAGSTDTQYF. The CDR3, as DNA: TGTGCCAGCAGCTTAGCGGGAAGCACAGATACGCAGTATTTT.

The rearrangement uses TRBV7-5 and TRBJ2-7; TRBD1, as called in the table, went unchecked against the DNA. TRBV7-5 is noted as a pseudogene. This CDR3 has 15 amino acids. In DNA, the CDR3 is TGTGCCAGAAGCTTGGGGACACCGGGAACTTACGAGCAGTACTTC. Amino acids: CARSLGTPGTYEQYF.

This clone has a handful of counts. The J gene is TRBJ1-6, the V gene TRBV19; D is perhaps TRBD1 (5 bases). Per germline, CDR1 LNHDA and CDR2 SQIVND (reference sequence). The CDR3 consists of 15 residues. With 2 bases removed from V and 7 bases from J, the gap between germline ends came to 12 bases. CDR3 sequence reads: CASSILRQFNSPLHF. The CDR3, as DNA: TGTGCCAGTAGTATACTGAGACAGTTCAATTCACCCCTCCACTTT.

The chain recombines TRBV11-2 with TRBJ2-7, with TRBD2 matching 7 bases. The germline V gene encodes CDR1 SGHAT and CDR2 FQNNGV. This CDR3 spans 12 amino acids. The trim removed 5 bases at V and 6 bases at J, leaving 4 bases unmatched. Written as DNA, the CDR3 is TGTGCCAGCAGCCGGCGGGGGTTCGAGCAGTACTTC. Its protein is CASSRRGFEQYF.

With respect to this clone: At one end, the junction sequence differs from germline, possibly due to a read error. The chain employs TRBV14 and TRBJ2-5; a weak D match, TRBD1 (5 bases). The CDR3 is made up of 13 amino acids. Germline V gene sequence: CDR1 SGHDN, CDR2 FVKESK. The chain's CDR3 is CASRQATEETQYF. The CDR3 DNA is TGTGCCAGCAGGCAAGCGACAGAAGAGACCCAGTACTTC.

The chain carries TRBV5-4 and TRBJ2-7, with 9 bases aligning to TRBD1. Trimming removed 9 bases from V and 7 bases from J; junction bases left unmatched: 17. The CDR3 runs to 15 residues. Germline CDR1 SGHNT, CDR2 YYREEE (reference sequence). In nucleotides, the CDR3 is TGTGCCACCTCCCAGGCGTGGACAGGGGCGGGTGAGCAGTACTTC. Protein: CATSQAWTGAGEQYF.

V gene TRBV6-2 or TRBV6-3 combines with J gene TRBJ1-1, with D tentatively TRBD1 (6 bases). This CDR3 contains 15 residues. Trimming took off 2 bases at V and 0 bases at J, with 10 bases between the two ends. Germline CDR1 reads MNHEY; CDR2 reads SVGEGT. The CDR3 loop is CASSYQQGMNTEAFF. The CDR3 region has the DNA TGTGCCAGCAGTTACCAACAGGGAATGAACACTGAAGCTTTCTTT.

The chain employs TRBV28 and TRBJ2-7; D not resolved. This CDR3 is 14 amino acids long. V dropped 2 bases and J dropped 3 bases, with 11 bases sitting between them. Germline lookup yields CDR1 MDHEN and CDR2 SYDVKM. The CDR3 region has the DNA TGTGCCAGCAGTTTAGTCGGGTTGGACTACGAGCAGTACTTC. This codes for CASSLVGLDYEQYF.

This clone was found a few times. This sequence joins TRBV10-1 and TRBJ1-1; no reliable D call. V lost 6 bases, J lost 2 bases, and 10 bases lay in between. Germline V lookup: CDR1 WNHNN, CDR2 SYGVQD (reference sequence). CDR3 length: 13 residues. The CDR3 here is CASSVRTNTEAFF. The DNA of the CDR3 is TGCGCCAGCAGCGTCAGAACAAACACTGAAGCTTTCTTT.